This record concerns one T cell receptor (beta chain) sequence. Its antigen is not identified. This sample was taken from a study of T cell responses to AZD1222 COVID-19 vaccine. Study information: Second doses that came at about 4 or about 12 weeks were put together. Whole-study findings and limits: No day 14 peak samples; only post-peak repertoires were characterized. Recipients of two AZD1222 doses showed rising Spike-specific TCR breadth and depth. Reportedly, nearly half the spike-specific TCRs target unmutated variant regions.

Using immunoSEQ multiplex PCR, the repertoire was profiled, and TCRdb retains in-frame clones only, with some absent. Of about 110,000 clones listed, about 89% are singletons. The V gene end was trimmed by 2 bases and the J gene end by 5 bases; junction bases not matched to a gene: 17. Germline V gene data show CDR1 as MGHRA and CDR2 as YSYEKL. This CDR3 is built from 18 residues. The rearrangement uses TRBV4-1 and TRBJ1-2; TRBD1 aligns across 7 bases. The TCR was taken from an adult in good health. The material was peripheral blood, obtained on day 0 of AZD1222 vaccination. The CDR3 is CASSQWTGQAPIMYGYTF. CDR3 coding DNA: TGCGCCAGCAGCCAATGGACCGGACAGGCACCTATTATGTATGGCTACACCTTC.